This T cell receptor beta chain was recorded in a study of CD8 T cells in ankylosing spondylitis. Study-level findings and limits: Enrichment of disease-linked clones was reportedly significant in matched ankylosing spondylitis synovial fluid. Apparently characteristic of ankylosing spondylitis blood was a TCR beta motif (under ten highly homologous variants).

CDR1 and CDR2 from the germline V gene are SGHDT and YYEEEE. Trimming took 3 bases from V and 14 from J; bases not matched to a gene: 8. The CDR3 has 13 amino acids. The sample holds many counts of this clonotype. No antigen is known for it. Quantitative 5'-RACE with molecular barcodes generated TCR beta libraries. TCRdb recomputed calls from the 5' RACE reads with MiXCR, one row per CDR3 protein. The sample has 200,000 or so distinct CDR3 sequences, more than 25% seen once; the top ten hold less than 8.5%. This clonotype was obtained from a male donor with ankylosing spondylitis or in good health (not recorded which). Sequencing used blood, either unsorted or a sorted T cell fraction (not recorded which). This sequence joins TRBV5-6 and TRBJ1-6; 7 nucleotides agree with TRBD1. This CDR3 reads CASSSPTGLTLHF. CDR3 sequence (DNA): TGTGCCAGCAGCTCGCCGACAGGGTTAACCCTCCACTTT.